The 14 T cell receptor beta chains reported below all come from one sample, sequenced in a study of T cell clones after liver transplantation. Data came from immunoSEQ multiplex PCR; TCRdb stores just in-frame clones and leaves some out. Of some 80,000 clones listed, 80% to 85% are singletons. Sequences were derived from CD4+ T cells from blood, sampled 45 to 46 months after liver transplant. The receptor set was obtained from a human patient who received a liver transplant. The T cells may come from the graft donor.

This clone was recorded many times. The V call is TRBV2, the J call TRBJ1-5; the D gene is possibly TRBD1 (5 bases). The CDR3 length is 14 residues. Per the germline V gene, CDR1 is SNHLY and CDR2 is FYNNEI. Trimming pared 3 bases from V and 3 bases from J, leaving 9 bases between. CDR3 sequence: CASSEVGHNQPQHF. DNA for the CDR3: TGTGCCAGCAGTGAGGTGGGGCACAATCAGCCCCAGCATTTT. Looking up the rest from reference TRBV2 and TRBJ1-5 gives the full variable domain: EPEVTQTPSHQVTQMGQEVILRCVPISNHLYFYWYRQILGQKVEFLVSFYNNEISEKSEIFDDQFSVERPDGSNFTLKIRSTKLEDSAMYFCASSEVGHNQPQHFGDGTRLSIL.

This clone has just a few counts. This chain links TRBV6-5 with TRBJ1-2; no definite D call. Germline CDR1 MNHEY, CDR2 SVGAGI. V lost 8 bases to trimming and J lost 3 bases, with 10 bases between them. CDR3 length equals 12 residues. CDR3 bases: TGTGCCAGCTGGAGGGAAGACTATGGCTACACCTTC. Its translation: CASWREDYGYTF.

The V and J genes are TRBV6-5 and TRBJ2-7, with 13 bases identical to TRBD2. The CDR3 extends over 15 amino acids. The J segment lost 1 base and the V segment lost 6 bases, leaving 3 bases of the junction unmatched. CDR1 is MNHEY, CDR2 SVGAGI, per germline. The CDR3 region is CASRLGLAGSYEQYF. CDR3 DNA sequence: TGTGCCAGCAGATTGGGACTAGCGGGATCCTACGAGCAGTACTTC.

The chain has TRBV28 and TRBJ1-1; 9 bases map to TRBD1. With 6 bases clipped from V and 9 bases from J, the junction kept 14 bases outside the gene matches. CDR1 and CDR2 (germline): MDHEN, SYDVKM. The CDR3 is made up of 15 amino acids. The CDR3 nucleotides are TGTGCCAGCAGATACACCGGGACAGGGAACGGAAAAGCTTTCTTT. It yields the protein CASRYTGTGNGKAFF.

This chain links TRBV5-1 with TRBJ2-2, with unresolved D. The CDR3 consists of 13 residues. Germline CDR1 SGHRS, CDR2 YFSETQ. V was pared by 1 base and J by 4 bases, with 5 bases between. This CDR3 reads CASSLTITGELFF. DNA for the CDR3: TGCGCCAGCAGCTTGACGATCACCGGGGAGCTGTTTTTT.

This rearrangement joins TRBV30 to TRBJ1-5, with a possible D match to TRBD1 (6 bases). This CDR3 comprises 12 residues. Per the germline V gene, CDR1 is GTSNPN and CDR2 is SVGIG (reference sequence). V dropped 5 bases and J dropped 5 bases, with 10 bases sitting between them. CDR3 sequence: CAWDRGYQPQHF. CDR3 coding DNA: TGTGCCTGGGATAGGGGGTATCAGCCCCAGCATTTT.

Note on this clone: The same CDR3 is also encoded by other DNA sequences in this sample. CDR3 in amino acids: CASSFWGRDTQYF. DNA of the CDR3: TGCGCCAGTAGTTTCTGGGGGCGGGATACGCAGTATTTT. The chain couples TRBV5-1 to TRBJ2-3; a possible D gene is TRBD1 (6 bases). Germline assignment: CDR1 SGHRS and CDR2 YFSETQ. Trimming removed 8 bases at V and 6 bases at J, with 16 bases between. The CDR3 contains 13 residues.

The chain uses TRBV7-8 and TRBJ1-5, with D perhaps TRBD1 (5 bases). Trimming left V 6 bases short and J 7 bases short, with 22 bases between. Germline lookup yields CDR1 SGHVS and CDR2 FQNEAQ. This CDR3 is 16 amino acids long. The DNA for the CDR3 is TGTGCCAGCAGACTAAGTGAGGTGGGGGATGGACAGCCCCAGCATTTT. This codes for CASRLSEVGDGQPQHF.

This sequence joins TRBV15 and TRBJ2-2; the D gene is possibly TRBD2 (5 bases). V shed 0 bases and J shed 5 bases, with 16 bases lying between them. Germline V gene data show CDR1 as LNHNV and CDR2 as YYDKDF (reference sequence). The CDR3 is made up of 17 amino acids. The CDR3 DNA follows: TGTGCCACCAGCAGAGATTGGCGGGCCGTAGGGACCGGGGAGCTGTTTTTT. It yields the protein CATSRDWRAVGTGELFF.

The chain uses TRBV5-1 and TRBJ2-3; TRBD1 matches at 8 bases. The junction had 4 bases not matched to a gene; V was cut back by 5 bases and J by 5 bases. The CDR3 consists of 13 residues. Germline CDR1 and CDR2: SGHRS and YFSETQ. The CDR3: CASRGQGGDTQYF. The CDR3 DNA follows: TGCGCCAGCAGAGGACAGGGAGGAGATACGCAGTATTTT.

This chain connects TRBV20-1 to TRBJ1-2; D is perhaps TRBD1 (5 bases). The CDR3 spans 11 residues. Germline V gene lookup returns CDR1 DFQATT and CDR2 SNEGSKA (reference sequence). In DNA form, the CDR3 reads TGCGGGGGGGAACATAACTATGGCTACACCTTC. Translated: CGGEHNYGYTF.

This clone is a singleton in its sample. This chain uses TRBV28 with TRBJ1-1; D gene uncertain. The CDR3 length is 15 residues. V dropped 6 bases and J dropped 1 base, with 15 bases sitting between them. Germline V CDR1 and CDR2: MDHEN, SYDVKM. CDR3: CASSGSLITNTEAFF. The CDR3 nucleotides are TGTGCCAGCAGCGGATCCCTAATAACGAACACTGAAGCTTTCTTT.

This clone turned up a few times. The J gene is TRBJ1-2, the V gene TRBV7-2, with D hard to call. The ends were cut back, 5 bases at V and 13 bases at J, with 20 bases in the middle. From germline, CDR1 is SGHTA and CDR2 FQGNSA. The CDR3 is 13 residues long. The CDR3 nucleotides are TGTGCCAGCAGCCCCCACTCGGACGTATTGCTCACCTTC. Protein product: CASSPHSDVLLTF.

This chain joins TRBV11-2 and TRBJ2-3; 7 nucleotides line up with TRBD2. Germline V gives CDR1 SGHAT, CDR2 FQNNGV. The CDR3 spans 14 residues. The V gene end was trimmed by 3 bases and the J gene end by 6 bases; junction bases not matched to a gene: 6. This chain's CDR3 is CASSFREDSDTQYF. CDR3 nucleotides: TGTGCCAGCAGCTTCCGGGAGGATTCGGATACGCAGTATTTT.